These 16 T cell receptor beta chains were sequenced from one sample in a study of T cells in Graves' hyperthyroidism and ophthalmopathy. Template material for amplifying TCR beta CDR3 regions consisted of RNA transcripts. Primed by the HTBI set, a first-round RT-PCR was run on the TCR CDR3. TCRdb called the multiplex PCR reads again in MiXCR, with one record for every CDR3 protein. The sample lists fewer than 700,000 distinct CDR3 sequences; around 15% were seen once. The sequenced material came from blood. The receptors come from a woman aged 25 to 39 with Graves' hyperthyroidism.

This clonotype came up many times. The CDR3 spells CASSFDVNSPLHF. The DNA for the CDR3 is TGTGCCAGCAGCTTTGACGTTAATTCACCCCTCCACTTT. This sequence joins TRBV7-9 and TRBJ1-6; the D is unclear. Per the germline V gene, CDR1 is SEHNR and CDR2 is FQNEAQ (reference sequence). This CDR3 has 13 amino acids. V was pared by 3 bases and J by 6 bases, with 6 bases between. The variable domain in full, completed from reference TRBV7-9 and TRBJ1-6, reads DTGVSQNPRHKITKRGQNVTFRCDPISEHNRLYWYRQTLGQGPEFLTYFQNEAQLEKSRLLSDRFSAERPKGSFSTLEIQRTEQGDSAMYLCASSFDVNSPLHFGNGTRLTVT.

The chain has TRBV5-1 and TRBJ2-5; the match to TRBD2 covers 7 bases. Trimming took 9 bases from V and 3 from J; bases not matched to a gene: 8. The CDR3 has 13 amino acids. CDR1 and CDR2 from the germline V gene are SGHRS and YFSETQ. CDR3 in DNA: TGCGCCATCCAACCCCTAGCGGAAGAGACCCAGTACTTC. Protein product: CAIQPLAEETQYF.

This clonotype was recorded at least ten times. The chain uses TRBV28 and TRBJ2-3; D not certain. Germline lookup yields CDR1 MDHEN and CDR2 SYDVKM. This CDR3 region has 15 residues. V was trimmed by 6 bases and J by 0 bases, leaving 13 bases between them. The CDR3 sequence: CASSSIGRSTDTQYF. As DNA, the CDR3 is TGTGCCAGCAGCTCTATAGGCAGGAGCACAGATACGCAGTATTTT.

This clonotype was counted ten times or more. V and J are TRBV7-2 and TRBJ1-1; no clear D gene. The CDR3 spans 16 residues. V lost 1 base, J lost 0 bases, and 12 bases lay in between. Germline V gene sequence: CDR1 SGHTA, CDR2 FQGNSA. The CDR3 reads CASSLGGGFMNTEAFF. Written as DNA, the CDR3 is TGTGCCAGCAGCTTAGGTGGAGGATTCATGAACACTGAAGCTTTCTTT. The complete variable domain, with remaining parts taken from reference TRBV7-2 and TRBJ1-1, reads GAGVSQSPSNKVTEKGKDVELRCDPISGHTALYWYRQSLGQGLEFLIYFQGNSAPDKSGLPSDRFSAERTGGSVSTLTIQRTQQEDSAVYLCASSLGGGFMNTEAFFGQGTRLTVV.

There are a few counts of this clonotype. This sequence joins TRBV5-4 and TRBJ2-3; 8 bases map to TRBD1. The CDR3 runs 16 residues. J lost 3 bases, V lost 0 bases, and 6 bases had no gene match. CDR1 SGHNT and CDR2 YYREEE come from the germline V gene (reference sequence). DNA for the CDR3: TGTGCCAGCAGCTTGGGCCGACAGGGGACGACAGATACGCAGTATTTT. Translated: CASSLGRQGTTDTQYF.

This clonotype was seen once. The chain recombines TRBV5-1 with TRBJ2-3; D not certain. Germline V lookup: CDR1 SGHRS, CDR2 YFSETQ. Trimming took off 7 bases at V and 2 bases at J, with 17 bases between the two ends. This CDR3 spans 15 amino acids. DNA for the CDR3: TGCGCCAGCCAAAAGGCCTCAGGCCTCACAGATACGCAGTATTTT. Translation: CASQKASGLTDTQYF.

This clonotype was counted at least ten times. The chain joins TRBV2 to TRBJ2-1; 10 bases match TRBD1. The germline CDR1 and CDR2 sequences are SNHLY and FYNNEI. The CDR3 runs 15 residues. The V and J ends lost 2 bases and 4 bases, in that order; junction bases with no gene match: 2. CDR3 coding DNA: TGTGCCAGCAGTGAAAGGGACAGGGGTTACAATGAGCAGTTCTTC. Translating gives CASSERDRGYNEQFF.

This clonotype was detected only a few times. The chain has TRBV9 and TRBJ2-7; 9 bases fit TRBD2. The V segment lost 4 bases and the J segment 3 bases; nucleotides outside the gene matches: 5. This CDR3 contains 14 residues. Germline values: CDR1 SGDLS, CDR2 YYNGEE. CDR3 in amino acids: CASSPGLAFYEQYF. The CDR3 DNA reads TGTGCCAGCAGCCCGGGACTAGCATTCTACGAGCAGTACTTC.

This clonotype was counted between two and nine times. This chain joins TRBV4-1 and TRBJ1-5; D is ambiguous. Trimming took 1 base from V and 10 from J, leaving 14 bases between them. There are 14 residues in the CDR3. Looked up from germline, CDR1 is MGHRA and CDR2 is YSYEKL. The CDR3 loop reads CASSQVLGVSPQHF. The CDR3 region has the DNA TGCGCCAGCAGCCAAGTTTTAGGAGTCAGCCCCCAGCATTTT.

This clonotype occurred many times. This chain uses TRBV2 with TRBJ2-6, with unresolved D. From germline, CDR1 is SNHLY and CDR2 FYNNEI. Trimming removed 1 base from V and 0 bases from J, with 4 bases in between. This CDR3 is 15 amino acids long. DNA for the CDR3: TGTGCCAGCAGTGAAGACCGCTCTGGGGCCAACGTCCTGACTTTC. Translating it yields CASSEDRSGANVLTF.

This clonotype was seen more than once but under ten times. The chain carries TRBV12-3 or TRBV12-4 and TRBJ2-3, with TRBD1 matching over 11 bases. With V trimmed by 4 bases and J by 3 bases, 6 bases remained unmatched. The CDR3 consists of 16 residues. The CDR3: CASSSLDRGPTDTQYF. The DNA of the CDR3 is TGTGCCAGCAGTTCCCTGGACAGGGGGCCAACAGATACGCAGTATTTT.

This clonotype was seen at least ten times. The chain employs TRBV30 and TRBJ1-3; D remains ambiguous. The V end was cut by 3 bases, the J end by 5 bases, with 8 bases between. The CDR3 runs 12 residues. Germline-derived CDR1 and CDR2 are GTSNPN and SVGIG (reference sequence). CDR3 sequence (DNA): TGTGCCTGGAGCGAAGGGCGAAACACCATATATTTT. It codes for CAWSEGRNTIYF.

The table lists this clonotype with a few counts. The rearrangement joins TRBV12-5 to TRBJ1-4; D gene unclear. The CDR3 extends over 14 amino acids. V lost 6 bases to trimming and J lost 0 bases, with 8 bases between them. Germline V CDR1 and CDR2: LGHNT, FRNRAP. Written as DNA, the CDR3 is TGTGCTAGTGGGGAGAAAGCAACTAATGAAAAACTGTTTTTT. Translated, it gives CASGEKATNEKLFF.

The V gene is TRBV30, the J gene TRBJ2-4; TRBD1 matches 7 bases. J lost 1 base, V lost 0 bases, and 12 bases had no gene match. Germline CDR1 and CDR2: GTSNPN and SVGIG (reference sequence). The CDR3 is 18 amino acids. This chain's CDR3 is CAWSVGQTTGKAKNIQYF. The CDR3 region has the DNA TGTGCCTGGAGTGTCGGACAGACGACAGGGAAGGCCAAAAACATTCAGTACTTC.

This clonotype has a count of ten or more. The V gene is TRBV27, the J gene TRBJ2-1; D may correspond to TRBD1 or TRBD2 (6 bases each). Trimming stripped 2 bases from V and 8 bases from J, with 19 bases between. Germline V gene lookup returns CDR1 MNHEY and CDR2 SMNVEV (reference sequence). The CDR3 contains 16 residues. The CDR3: CASSLGGGGGRDEQFF. The CDR3 DNA sequence: TGTGCCAGCAGTTTAGGTGGAGGAGGGGGTCGGGATGAGCAGTTCTTC.

The chain combines TRBV2 with TRBJ2-5; TRBD2 aligns across 9 bases. The CDR3 contains 14 residues. Trimming cost V 4 bases and J 4 bases; bases outside gene matches: 4. CDR1 and CDR2 (germline): SNHLY, FYNNEI. The CDR3 spells CASSVSGSLETQYF. As DNA, the CDR3 is TGTGCCAGCAGTGTTAGCGGGAGCCTAGAGACCCAGTACTTC.